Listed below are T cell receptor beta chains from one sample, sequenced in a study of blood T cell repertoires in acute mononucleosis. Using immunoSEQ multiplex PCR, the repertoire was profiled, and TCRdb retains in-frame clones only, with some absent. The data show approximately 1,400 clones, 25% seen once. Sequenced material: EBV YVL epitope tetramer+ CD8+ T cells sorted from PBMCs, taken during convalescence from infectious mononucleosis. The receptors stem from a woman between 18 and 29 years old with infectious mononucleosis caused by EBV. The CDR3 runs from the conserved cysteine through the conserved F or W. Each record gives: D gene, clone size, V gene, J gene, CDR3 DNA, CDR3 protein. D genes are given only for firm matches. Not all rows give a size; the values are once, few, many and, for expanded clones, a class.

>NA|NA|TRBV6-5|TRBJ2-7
TGTGCCAGCAGCCAAATCCTCACACACGAGCAGTACTTC
CASSQILTHEQYF
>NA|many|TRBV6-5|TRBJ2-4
TGTGCCAGCAGTTTAATGCTGGGCAGCGGATCCATTCAGTACTTC
CASSLMLGSGSIQYF
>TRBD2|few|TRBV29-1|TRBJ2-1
TGCAGCGTAGGTGGGACAGGGGCCGGGACTAGCGGGGCATACTCCTACAATGAGCAGTTCTTC
CSVGGTGAGTSGAYSYNEQFF
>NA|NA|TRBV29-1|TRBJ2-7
TGCAGTGCTCGCGGGACCGAGTTCTACGAGCAGTACTTC
CSARGTEFYEQYF
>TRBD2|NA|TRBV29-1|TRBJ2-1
TGCAGCGTAGTAGGGACAGGTTCCGGGACTAGCGGGGCATACTCCTACAATGAGCAGTTCTTC
CSVVGTGSGTSGAYSYNEQFF
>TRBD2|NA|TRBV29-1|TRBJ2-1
TGCAGCGTAGGAGGGACAGGGTCCGGGACTAGCGGGGCATACTCCTACAAGCAGCTCTTC
CSVGGTGSGTSGAYSYKQLF
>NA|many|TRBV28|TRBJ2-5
TGTGCCAGCAGCGGCTTAAGGGGCAGTGGAGAGACCCAGTACTTC
CASSGLRGSGETQYF
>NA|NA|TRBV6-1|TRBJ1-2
TGTGCCAGCAGTCATCGACATATGGTGCTGGGTAGCTACACCTTC
CASSHRHMVLGSYTF
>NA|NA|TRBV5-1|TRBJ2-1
NA
CASCAWGTGVGEQFF
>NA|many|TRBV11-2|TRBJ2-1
TGTGCCAGCAGCCCCGACCCCACGGGGTACAATGAGCAGTTCTTC
CASSPDPTGYNEQFF
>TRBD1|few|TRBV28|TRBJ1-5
TGTGCCAGTAGACCCCTCACAGGGGGCGGTCAGCCCCAGCATTTT
CASRPLTGGGQPQHF
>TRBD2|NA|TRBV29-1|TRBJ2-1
TGCCGCGTAGGAGGGACCGGGGCCGGGACTAGCGGGGCATACTCCTACAATGAGCAGTTCTTC
CRVGGTGAGTSGAYSYNEQFF
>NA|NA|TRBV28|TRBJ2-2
NA
CASRPWGAVFF
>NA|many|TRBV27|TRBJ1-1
TGTGCCAGCAGTTACCCTACGGCTGGGAACACTGAAGCTTTCTTT
CASSYPTAGNTEAFF
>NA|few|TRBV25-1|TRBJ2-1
TGTGCCAGCAGTCCCATGGGGGGTGAGCAGTTCTTC
CASSPMGGEQFF
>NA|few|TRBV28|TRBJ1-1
TGTGCCAGCAGTTTCCTTCTGGGGGGCGGCACTGAAGCTTTCTTT
CASSFLLGGGTEAFF
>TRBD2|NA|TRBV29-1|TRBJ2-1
TGCAGCGTAGGAGGGACAGGGTCCGGGACTAGCGGGGCATACTGCTTCATTGAGCAGTTCTTC
CSVGGTGSGTSGAYCFIEQFF
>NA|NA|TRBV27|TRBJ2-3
TGTGCCAGCAGCCAAGAACCCCTAAGCGGAGATACGCAGTATTTT
CASSQEPLSGDTQYF
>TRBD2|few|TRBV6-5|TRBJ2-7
TGTGCCAGCAGACAACTAGCGGGAGTTCACGAGCAGTACTTC
CASRQLAGVHEQYF
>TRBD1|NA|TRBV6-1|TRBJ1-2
TGTGCCAGTTGGACAGGGGGCGGCTACACCTTC
CASWTGGGYTF
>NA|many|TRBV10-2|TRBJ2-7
TGTGCCAGCAGCCAAATCCTCACACACGAGCAGTACTTC
CASSQILTHEQYF
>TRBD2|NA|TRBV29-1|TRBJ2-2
TGCAGCGTTGCCAAGCCCGCCGGACTAGCGGGAGGTTCGAACACCGGGGAGTTTTTT
CSVAKPAGLAGGSNTGEFF
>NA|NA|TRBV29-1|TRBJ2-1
TGCAGCGTAGGAGGGACAGGGTGCGGGAGTAGCGGGGCATACTCCTACAATGAGCAGTTCTTC
CSVGGTGCGSSGAYSYNEQFF
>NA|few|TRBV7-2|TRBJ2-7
TGTGCCAGCAGCCAAATCCTCACACACGAGCAGTACTTC
CASSQILTHEQYF
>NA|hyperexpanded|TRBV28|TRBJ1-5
TGTGCCAGCAGTTTCCTTCTGGGGGGGGCTCAGCCCCAGCATTTT
CASSFLLGGAQPQHF
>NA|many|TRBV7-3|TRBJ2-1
TGTGCCAGCAGCTTCGACCCAGGGTACAATGAGCAGTTCTTC
CASSFDPGYNEQFF
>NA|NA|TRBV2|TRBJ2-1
TGTGCCAGCAGCCCCGACCCCACGGGGTACAATGAGCAGTTCTTC
CASSPDPTGYNEQFF
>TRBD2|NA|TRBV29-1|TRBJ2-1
TGCAGCGTAGGAGGGACTGGGTCCGGGACTAGCGTTGCATACTCCTACAATGAGCAGTTCTTC
CSVGGTGSGTSVAYSYNEQFF
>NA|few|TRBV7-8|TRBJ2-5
TGTGCCAGCAGCTCTTGGGACGCCGCTGGGACCCAGTACTTC
CASSSWDAAGTQYF
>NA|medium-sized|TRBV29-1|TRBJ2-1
TGCAGCGTTGTGGTAGCGCCGTACAATGAGCAGTTCTTC
CSVVVAPYNEQFF
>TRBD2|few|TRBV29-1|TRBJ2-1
TGCAGCGTAGGAGGGTCAGGGTCCTGTACTAGCGGGGCATACTCCTACAATGAGCAGTTCTTC
CSVGGSGSCTSGAYSYNEQFF
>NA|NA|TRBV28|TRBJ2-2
NA
CASRPWGGPGSCFF
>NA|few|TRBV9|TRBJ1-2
TGTGCCAGCAGCCCCGGGCCCGGGAGCTACACCTTC
CASSPGPGSYTF